These 8 T cell receptor beta chains came from one sample sequenced in a study of T cell responses to AZD1222 COVID-19 vaccine (dated by TCRdb to about 2021). Libraries were prepared through the immunoSEQ multiplex PCR assay. Drawn from immuneACCESS, this table holds only the in-frame rearrangements with V and J called that TCRdb kept. Clones are partly lost; checked studies trace under half to an unresolved V gene and leave the rest unexplained. The sample includes 70,000 to 90,000 clones, with approximately 91% observed a single time. Over 2% of the sample comes from the top ten. The time point label here, explained by the study, means: baseline before first vaccination. Sequenced here: peripheral blood, sampled on day 0 of AZD1222 vaccination. The source of these receptors is an adult in good health.

The chain couples TRBV11-2 to TRBJ2-1; D is unclear. In germline, CDR1 is SGHAT, CDR2 FQNNGV. The CDR3 is 15 residues long. The V gene lost 2 bases and the J gene lost 6 bases, with 14 bases spanning the gap. CDR3 amino acids: CASSLIRSQGNEQFF. CDR3 DNA: TGTGCCAGCAGCTTAATTCGCTCTCAAGGCAATGAGCAGTTCTTC.

This rearrangement joins TRBV27 to TRBJ2-7; 7 bases agree with TRBD1. Trimming cost V 0 bases and J 4 bases; bases outside gene matches: 6. This CDR3 comprises 15 residues. Germline values: CDR1 MNHEY, CDR2 SMNVEV (reference sequence). The CDR3 DNA reads as TGTGCCAGCAGTTTATCGGGACAGCCAAGATACGAGCAGTACTTC. This codes for CASSLSGQPRYEQYF.

The chain carries TRBV2 and TRBJ2-2; D uncertain. The CDR3 contains 14 residues. Trimming pared 5 bases from V and 2 bases from J, leaving 9 bases between. Germline V gene data show CDR1 as SNHLY and CDR2 as FYNNEI. The chain's CDR3 is CASSLRKNTGELFF. DNA of the CDR3: TGTGCCAGCAGTCTTAGGAAAAACACCGGGGAGCTGTTTTTT.

The J gene is TRBJ1-2, the V gene TRBV30; no firm D call. Trimming pared 0 bases from V and 12 bases from J, leaving 11 bases between. Germline CDR1 GTSNPN, CDR2 SVGIG (reference sequence). This CDR3 comprises 11 residues. In DNA, the CDR3 is TGTGCCTGGAGTGTAGGAGGGCGTCACACCTTC. This encodes CAWSVGGRHTF.

This clone occurred once. The chain employs TRBV27 and TRBJ2-7, with a possible D match to TRBD1 (6 bases). The V end lost 3 bases, the J end lost 2 bases, and 11 bases lay between the germline ends. This CDR3 is built from 14 residues. Germline V lookup: CDR1 MNHEY, CDR2 SMNVEV (reference sequence). This CDR3 is CASSFVQGPYEQYF. The CDR3 DNA reads TGTGCCAGCAGTTTTGTGCAGGGGCCCTACGAGCAGTACTTC.

V is TRBV18 and J is TRBJ1-5; no reliable D call. Between the trimmed V and J ends, which lost 2 bases and 5 bases, there was a span of 7 bases. The CDR3 length is 13 residues. CDR1 is KGHSH, CDR2 LQKENI, per germline. The CDR3 loop is CASSPGVDQPQHF. The CDR3 bases are TGTGCCAGCTCACCAGGGGTGGATCAGCCCCAGCATTTT.

V gene TRBV19 combines with J gene TRBJ1-2, with a weak D call TRBD1 (6 bases). V gave up 0 bases and J gave up 5 bases, with 10 bases separating them. The CDR3 extends over 14 amino acids. From germline, CDR1 is LNHDA and CDR2 SQIVND (reference sequence). CDR3 nucleotides: TGTGCCAGTAGTATAGAAACAGGGAGATATGGCTACACCTTC. Protein: CASSIETGRYGYTF.

V usage is TRBV5-6 and J usage is TRBJ2-1; D is undetermined. The ends were cut back, 4 bases at V and 4 bases at J, with 6 bases in the middle. The CDR3 contains 12 residues. The germline V gene encodes CDR1 SGHDT and CDR2 YYEEEE. CDR3 DNA: TGTGCCAGCAGCCAGATTTACAATGAGCAGTTCTTC. Encoded protein: CASSQIYNEQFF.